This entry lists 10 T cell receptor beta chains sequenced from one sample in a study of T cells in localized non-small cell lung cancer. Libraries were prepared by immunoSEQ multiplex PCR; TCRdb keeps only in-frame clonotypes and omits some of them. In the table there are roughly 20,000 clones, about 90% of which are singletons. Sequenced here: peripheral blood, sampled before any cancer treatment. These receptors all come from a male donor at least 60 years old with stage I squamous cell lung carcinoma.

Note on this clone: Relative to the germline gene, one junction end is altered; a read error may explain this. V is TRBV11-3 and J is TRBJ1-1; perhaps TRBD1 as D (5 bases). The CDR3 contains 13 residues. CDR1 and CDR2 (germline): SGHNT, YENEEA. CDR3 coding DNA: TGTGCCAGCAGCGTAGACAGAGTCTCTGAAGCTTTCTTT. Its translation is CASSVDRVSEAFF.

The V and J genes are TRBV18 and TRBJ1-4; D not resolved. V lost 4 bases and J lost 0, with 9 bases in between. CDR3 length: 15 amino acids. Germline V gives CDR1 KGHSH, CDR2 LQKENI. The CDR3 DNA reads TGTGCCAGCTCACTCCGACAAGCAACTAATGAAAAACTGTTTTTT. Protein: CASSLRQATNEKLFF.

The rearrangement joins TRBV9 to TRBJ2-1; 14 bases match TRBD2. This CDR3 contains 16 residues. Trimming took 2 bases from V and 6 from J; bases not matched to a gene: 4. Germline-derived CDR1 and CDR2 are SGDLS and YYNGEE. CDR3 DNA: TGTGCCAGCAGCGTCCAGACTAGCGGGGGGGGCAATGAGCAGTTCTTC. It yields the protein CASSVQTSGGGNEQFF.

V is TRBV7-9 and J is TRBJ2-6, with TRBD1 identical over 7 bases. This CDR3 spans 19 amino acids. Germline V CDR1 and CDR2: SEHNR, FQNEAQ (reference sequence). The V and J ends lost 2 bases and 1 base, in that order; junction bases with no gene match: 11. Written as DNA, the CDR3 is TGTGCCAGCAGCTTAAGTTTGTACAGGGGATTGTCTGGGGCCAACGTCCTGACTTTC. Its protein is CASSLSLYRGLSGANVLTF.

The chain combines TRBV5-1 with TRBJ1-3; D gene unclear. The CDR3 is 17 residues long. With 0 bases removed from V and 2 bases from J, the gap between germline ends came to 15 bases. Germline CDR1 is SGHRS and CDR2 is YFSETQ. In DNA form, the CDR3 reads TGCGCCAGCAGCTTGGCCGAACACCTCCACGCTGGAAACACCATATATTTT. Translated: CASSLAEHLHAGNTIYF.

V gene TRBV11-2 combines with J gene TRBJ1-2; 7 bases map to TRBD1. CDR3 size: 13 residues. Germline CDR1 and CDR2: SGHAT and FQNNGV. The V segment lost 7 bases and the J segment 6 bases; nucleotides outside the gene matches: 8. The chain's CDR3 is CASTPTGSNGYTF. The CDR3 nucleotides are TGTGCCAGCACCCCGACAGGGTCCAATGGCTACACCTTC.

The chain recombines TRBV2 with TRBJ2-7; 7 nucleotides line up with TRBD1. CDR1 is SNHLY and CDR2 is FYNNEI in the germline V gene. The CDR3 is 14 residues long. The V segment lost 7 bases and the J segment 2 bases; nucleotides outside the gene matches: 8. CDR3 sequence (DNA): TGTGCCAGCATGAGGGGACAGAGTCCCTACGAGCAGTACTTC. Translated: CASMRGQSPYEQYF.

The chain employs TRBV4-2 and TRBJ1-5; 10 bases map to TRBD1. The CDR3 has 14 amino acids. V was clipped by 4 bases and J by 7 bases; unmatched bases: 4. Germline-derived CDR1 and CDR2 are LGHNA and YNFKEQ. The CDR3 protein is CASSPGTGDQPQHF. CDR3 in DNA: TGTGCCAGCAGCCCCGGGACAGGGGACCAGCCCCAGCATTTT.

This clone showed up just a few times. The V and J genes are TRBV10-1 and TRBJ1-1, with 8 bases that match TRBD1. This CDR3 has 13 residues. J was trimmed by 1 base and V by 9 bases; bases with no gene match: 4. Germline CDR1 WNHNN, CDR2 SYGVQD (reference sequence). CDR3 sequence (DNA): TGCGCCAGTCGACAGGGGCCGAACACTGAAGCTTTCTTT. It specifies CASRQGPNTEAFF.

This rearrangement joins TRBV4-1 to TRBJ1-1; D call uncertain. Deletions cut 1 base from V and 1 base from J, with 10 bases between. CDR3 length equals 15 residues. Germline assignment: CDR1 MGHRA and CDR2 YSYEKL. CDR3 loop: CASSQVGKRNTEAFF. CDR3 coding DNA: TGCGCCAGCAGCCAAGTGGGCAAGAGGAACACTGAAGCTTTCTTT.